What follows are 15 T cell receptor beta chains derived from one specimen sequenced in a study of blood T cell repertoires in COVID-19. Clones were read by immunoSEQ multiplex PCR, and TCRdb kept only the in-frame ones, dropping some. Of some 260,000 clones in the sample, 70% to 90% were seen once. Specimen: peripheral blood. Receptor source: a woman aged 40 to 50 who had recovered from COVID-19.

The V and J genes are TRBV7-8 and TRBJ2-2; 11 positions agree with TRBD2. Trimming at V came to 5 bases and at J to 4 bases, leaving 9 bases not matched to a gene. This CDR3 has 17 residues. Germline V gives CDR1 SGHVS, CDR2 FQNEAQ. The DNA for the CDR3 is TGTGCCAGCAGCCCTGTTCTGGGACTAGCGGTCACCGGGGAGCTGTTTTTT. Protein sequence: CASSPVLGLAVTGELFF.

The CDR3 sequence is CASSPRTGPYEQYF. Written as DNA, the CDR3 is TGCGCCAGCAGCCCTAGGACAGGGCCCTACGAGCAGTACTTC. The chain recombines TRBV5-1 with TRBJ2-7, with 8 positions matching TRBD1. The CDR3 extends over 14 amino acids. The trim removed 4 bases at V and 2 bases at J, leaving 5 bases unmatched. Germline-derived CDR1 and CDR2 are SGHRS and YFSETQ.

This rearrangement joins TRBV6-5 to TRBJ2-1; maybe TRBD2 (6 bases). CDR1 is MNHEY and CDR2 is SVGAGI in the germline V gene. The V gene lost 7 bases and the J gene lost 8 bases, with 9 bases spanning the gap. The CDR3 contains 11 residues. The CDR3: CASIRRDEQFF. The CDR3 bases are TGTGCCAGCATCCGGAGGGATGAGCAGTTCTTC.

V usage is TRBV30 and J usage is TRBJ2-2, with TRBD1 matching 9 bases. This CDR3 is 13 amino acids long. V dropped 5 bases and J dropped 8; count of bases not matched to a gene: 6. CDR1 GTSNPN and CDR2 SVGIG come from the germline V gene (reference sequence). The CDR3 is CAWQTGGRGELFF. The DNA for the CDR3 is TGTGCCTGGCAGACAGGGGGGAGGGGGGAGCTGTTTTTT. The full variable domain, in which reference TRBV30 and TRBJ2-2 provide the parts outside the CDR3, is SQTIHQWPATLVQPVGSPLSLECTVEGTSNPNLYWYRQAAGRGLQLLFYSVGIGQISSEVPQNLSASRPQDRQFILSSKKLLLSDSGFYLCAWQTGGRGELFFGEGSRLTVL.

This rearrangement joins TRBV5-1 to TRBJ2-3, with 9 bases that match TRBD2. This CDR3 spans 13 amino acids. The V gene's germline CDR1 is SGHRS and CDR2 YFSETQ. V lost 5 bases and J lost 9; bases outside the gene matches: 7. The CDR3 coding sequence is TGCGCCAGCAGTCCAAACCTAGCGGGAACGCAGTATTTT. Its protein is CASSPNLAGTQYF.

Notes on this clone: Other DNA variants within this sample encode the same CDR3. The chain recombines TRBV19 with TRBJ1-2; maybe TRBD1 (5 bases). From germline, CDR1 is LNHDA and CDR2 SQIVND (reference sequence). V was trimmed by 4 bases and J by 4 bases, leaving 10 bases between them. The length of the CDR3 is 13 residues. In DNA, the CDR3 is TGTGCCAGTAGTACCCAGGGTGTCTATGGCTACACCTTC. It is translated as CASSTQGVYGYTF.

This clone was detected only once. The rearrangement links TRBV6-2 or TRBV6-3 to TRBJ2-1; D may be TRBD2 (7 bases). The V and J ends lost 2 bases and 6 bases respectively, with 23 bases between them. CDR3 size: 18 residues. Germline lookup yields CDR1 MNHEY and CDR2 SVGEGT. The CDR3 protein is CASSYRPRLGGVGNEQFF. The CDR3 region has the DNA TGTGCCAGCAGTTACCGGCCCCGACTAGGGGGGGTGGGCAATGAGCAGTTCTTC.

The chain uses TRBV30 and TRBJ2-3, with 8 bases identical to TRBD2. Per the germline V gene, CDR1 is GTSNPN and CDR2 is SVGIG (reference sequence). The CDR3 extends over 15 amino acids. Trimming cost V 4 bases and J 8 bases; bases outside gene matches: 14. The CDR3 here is CAWTPAAGGPATQYF. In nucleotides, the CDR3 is TGTGCCTGGACCCCGGCGGCGGGAGGCCCGGCTACGCAGTATTTT.

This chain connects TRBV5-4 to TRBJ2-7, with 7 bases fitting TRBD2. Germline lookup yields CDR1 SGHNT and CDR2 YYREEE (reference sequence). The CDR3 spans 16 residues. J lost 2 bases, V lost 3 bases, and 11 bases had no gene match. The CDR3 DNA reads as TGTGCCAGCAGCTCGGTGGGCGGGAGAATGGCCTACGAGCAGTACTTC. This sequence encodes CASSSVGGRMAYEQYF.

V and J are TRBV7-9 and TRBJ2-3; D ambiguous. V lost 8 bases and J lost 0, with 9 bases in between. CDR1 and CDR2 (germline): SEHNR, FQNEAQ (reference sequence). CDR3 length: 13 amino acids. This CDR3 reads CASFALSTDTQYF. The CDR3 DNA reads TGTGCCAGCTTTGCGCTTAGCACAGATACGCAGTATTTT.

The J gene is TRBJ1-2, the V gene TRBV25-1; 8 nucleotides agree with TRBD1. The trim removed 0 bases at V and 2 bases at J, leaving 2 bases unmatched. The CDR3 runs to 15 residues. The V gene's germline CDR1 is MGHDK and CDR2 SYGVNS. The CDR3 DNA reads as TGTGCCAGCAGTGAATACCGGGACAGGAACTATGGCTACACCTTC. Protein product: CASSEYRDRNYGYTF.

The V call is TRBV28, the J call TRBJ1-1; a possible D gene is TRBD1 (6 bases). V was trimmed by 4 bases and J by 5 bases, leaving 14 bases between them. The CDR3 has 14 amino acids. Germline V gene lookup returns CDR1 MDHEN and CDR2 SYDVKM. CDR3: CASSSAGRGTEAFF. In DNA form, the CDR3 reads TGTGCCAGCAGTTCGGCGGGGAGGGGGACTGAAGCTTTCTTT.

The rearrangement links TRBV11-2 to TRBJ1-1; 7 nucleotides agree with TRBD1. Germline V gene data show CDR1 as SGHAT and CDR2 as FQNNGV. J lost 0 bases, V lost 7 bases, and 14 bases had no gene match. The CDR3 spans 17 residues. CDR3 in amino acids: CASTRGAGWALNTEAFF. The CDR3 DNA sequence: TGTGCCAGCACCAGGGGGGCGGGGTGGGCTTTGAACACTGAAGCTTTCTTT. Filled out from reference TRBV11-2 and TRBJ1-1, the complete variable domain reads EAGVAQSPRYKIIEKRQSVAFWCNPISGHATLYWYQQILGQGPKLLIQFQNNGVVDDSQLPKDRFSAERLKGVDSTLKIQPAKLEDSAVYLCASTRGAGWALNTEAFFGQGTRLTVV.

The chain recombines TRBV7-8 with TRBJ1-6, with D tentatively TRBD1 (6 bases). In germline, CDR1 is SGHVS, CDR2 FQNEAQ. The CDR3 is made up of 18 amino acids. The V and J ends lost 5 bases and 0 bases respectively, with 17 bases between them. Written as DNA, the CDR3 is TGTGCCAGCAGCACCACGCATGGACAGAGCTCCTATAATTCACCCCTCCACTTT. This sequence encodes CASSTTHGQSSYNSPLHF.

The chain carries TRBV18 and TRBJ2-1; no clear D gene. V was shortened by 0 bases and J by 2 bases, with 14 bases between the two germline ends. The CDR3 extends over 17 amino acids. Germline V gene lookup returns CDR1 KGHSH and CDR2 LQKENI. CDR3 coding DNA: TGTGCCAGCTCACCACCGCTTCCCCAGATCGCCTACAATGAGCAGTTCTTC. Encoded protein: CASSPPLPQIAYNEQFF. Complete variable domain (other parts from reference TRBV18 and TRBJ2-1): NAGVMQNPRHLVRRRGQEARLRCSPMKGHSHVYWYRQLPEEGLKFMVYLQKENIIDESGMPKERFSAEFPKEGPSILRIQQVVRGDSAAYFCASSPPLPQIAYNEQFFGPGTRLTVL.